This is a list of T cell receptor beta chains from one sample in a study of blood T cell repertoires in COVID-19. Method: immunoSEQ multiplex PCR; TCRdb's copy keeps in-frame clones and lacks some. The profile shows under 250,000 clones, around 84% of them singletons. Sequenced sample: PBMCs or T cells enriched from blood (not recorded which). The receptors shown here come from a man aged 40-49 years who had recovered from COVID-19. Each CDR3 is given with its conserved first and last residue. D genes are given only for firm matches. The listing skips clone size in some rows; elsewhere it reads once, few, many or a size class.

d_gene | j_gene | v_gene | abundance | CDR3nt | CDR3aa
TRBD1 | TRBJ2-7 | TRBV27 | . | TGTGCCAGCAGCACGGGACAGGGGGTCCCCCTTGTTGTGGGCGAGCAGTACTTC | CASSTGQGVPLVVGEQYF
TRBD1 | TRBJ2-7 | TRBV7-9 | . | TGTGCCAGCAGCTTACTTAAAGGGACAGGGGCCGGAGTGACTTACGAGCAGTACTTC | CASSLLKGTGAGVTYEQYF
. | TRBJ2-1 | TRBV12-3/TRBV12-4 | . | TGTGCCAGCAGGCGCGGGGGCCCTGAGCAGTTCTTC | CASRRGGPEQFF
. | TRBJ2-3 | TRBV7-2 | . | TGTGCCAGCAGCTTACTCGGCACAGATACGCAGTATTTT | CASSLLGTDTQYF
TRBD1 | TRBJ2-5 | TRBV6-2/TRBV6-3 | . | TGTGCCAGCAGTATTCAGGACAGGAGGGAGACCCAGTACTTC | CASSIQDRRETQYF
. | TRBJ2-1 | TRBV14 | . | TGTGCCAGCAGCCAAGATCAGGGCAGTAACAATGAGCAGTTCTTC | CASSQDQGSNNEQFF
TRBD1 | TRBJ1-2 | TRBV30 | . | TGTGCCTGGACGAGCCAATCGGGACAGACTACTGGGGGCTATGGCTACACCTTC | CAWTSQSGQTTGGYGYTF
TRBD1 | TRBJ1-3 | TRBV5-4 | few | TGTGCCAGCAGCTTGCTGACAGGGGGCGGGAACACCATATATTTT | CASSLLTGGGNTIYF
. | TRBJ1-2 | TRBV28 | . | TGTGCCAGCAGTTTATTTGCAGGGACTAACTATGGCTACACCTTC | CASSLFAGTNYGYTF
TRBD1 | TRBJ1-4 | TRBV12-5 | . | TGTGCTAGTGGTTTAGGATACCAGGGGGCCTCTAATGAAAAACTGTTTTTT | CASGLGYQGASNEKLFF
TRBD1 | TRBJ2-1 | TRBV7-2 | . | TGTGCCAGCAGCTTAGCCCTCGACAGGGAATTTTACAACAATGAGCAGTTCTTC | CASSLALDREFYNNEQFF
. | TRBJ1-6 | TRBV7-9 | . | TGTGCCAGCAGCTTAGGCAGCTCCTATAATTCACCCCTCCACTTT | CASSLGSSYNSPLHF
TRBD1 | TRBJ1-6 | TRBV3-1/TRBV3-2 | . | TGTGCCAGCAGCCAGACAGGGGGCTCACCCCTCCACTTT | CASSQTGGSPLHF
TRBD1 | TRBJ2-2 | TRBV4-3 | . | TGCGCCAGCAGCCGAGGGACAGCCGGGTATACCGGGGAGCTGTTTTTT | CASSRGTAGYTGELFF
. | TRBJ2-3 | TRBV7-8 | . | TGTGCCAGCAGCTTAGGGATCAGGCAGGGGAATACAGATACGCAGTATTTT | CASSLGIRQGNTDTQYF
. | TRBJ1-2 | TRBV12-3/TRBV12-4 | . | TGTGCCAGCAGTTTAGAGGGGTATGGCTACACCTTC | CASSLEGYGYTF
. | TRBJ1-3 | TRBV9 | . | TGTGCCAGCAGCCCCCCCGGGACACCTTCTGGAAACACCATATATTTT | CASSPPGTPSGNTIYF
. | TRBJ2-3 | TRBV5-1 | . | TGCGCCAGCAGCCCCCGCGGAAGCACAGATACGCAGTATTTT | CASSPRGSTDTQYF
TRBD1 | TRBJ2-3 | TRBV4-2 | . | TGTGCCAGCACTCTAGGGGGCGTTTCAGGCACAGATACGCAGTATTTT | CASTLGGVSGTDTQYF
TRBD1 | TRBJ1-2 | TRBV25-1 | . | TGTGCCAGCAGTGAAACAGGGGGCGGAGATGGCTACACCTTC | CASSETGGGDGYTF
. | TRBJ2-3 | TRBV3-1/TRBV3-2 | . | TGTGCCAGCACCCAGCGACTAGATGGCACAGATACGCAGTATTTT | CASTQRLDGTDTQYF
. | TRBJ1-2 | TRBV11-1 | . | TGTGCCAGCAGCTTAGAGGGGGATAGCTATGGCTACACCTTC | CASSLEGDSYGYTF
. | TRBJ1-1 | TRBV2 | . | TGTGCCAGCAGTGAAGGGGGACACGGGAACACTGAAGCTTTCTTT | CASSEGGHGNTEAFF
. | TRBJ1-6 | TRBV19 | . | TGTGCCACCCAGGGTCGTGGTTCTTCACCCCTCCACTTT | CATQGRGSSPLHF
TRBD1 | TRBJ2-7 | TRBV7-2 | . | TGTGCCAGCAGCTTAGAAATGGGACAGGGGGTCCACGAGCAGTACTTC | CASSLEMGQGVHEQYF
. | TRBJ2-3 | TRBV18 | . | TGTGCCAGCTCACCACCATCCAGGGTTGGCACAGATACGCAGTATTTT | CASSPPSRVGTDTQYF
. | TRBJ2-7 | TRBV19 | . | TGTGCCAGTAGTATGGGGGGTGGTGACAGAACCTACGAGCAGTACTTC | CASSMGGGDRTYEQYF
. | TRBJ2-1 | TRBV12-3/TRBV12-4 | . | TGTGCCAGCAGTTCGGGACTCAACAATGAGCAGTTCTTC | CASSSGLNNEQFF
. | TRBJ2-3 | TRBV7-2 | . | TGTGCCAGCAGCTTCGGGTTAAGCACAGATACGCAGTATTTT | CASSFGLSTDTQYF
TRBD2 | TRBJ2-7 | TRBV7-2 | . | TGTGCCAGCAGCTTAGCGGTGCTAGCGGGGGGGCCAGACTACGAGCAGTACTTC | CASSLAVLAGGPDYEQYF
. | TRBJ2-7 | TRBV30 | . | TGTGCCTGGGGTGGCCTGCGGGATTACGAGCAGTACTTC | CAWGGLRDYEQYF
. | TRBJ1-2 | TRBV3-1/TRBV3-2 | . | TGTGCCAGCAGCCAAGTTTCCCGAGGTTTTAACTATGGCTACACCTTC | CASSQVSRGFNYGYTF
TRBD1 | TRBJ2-3 | TRBV5-1 | . | TGCGCCAGCAGCTTGGGACAGGGGGGAGGCCCAGATACGCAGTATTTT | CASSLGQGGGPDTQYF
. | TRBJ2-7 | TRBV28 | once | TGTGCCAGCAGTACGGACACCTCCTACGAGCAGTACTTC | CASSTDTSYEQYF
. | TRBJ1-1 | TRBV5-8 | . | TGTGCCAGCAGCTTGGACGGGACTCTGAACACTGAAGCTTTCTTT | CASSLDGTLNTEAFF
. | TRBJ1-2 | TRBV30 | . | TGTGCCTGGAGTGTACAAGAGCGGGGGAACTATGGCTACACCTTC | CAWSVQERGNYGYTF
TRBD1 | TRBJ2-1 | TRBV15 | . | TGTGCCACCAGTCCAGGGACAGTCTTATCCTACAATGAGCAGTTCTTC | CATSPGTVLSYNEQFF
TRBD2 | TRBJ2-7 | TRBV4-2 | . | TGTGCCAGCAGCCACGTAGCGGGAGAATCCTACGAGCAGTACTTC | CASSHVAGESYEQYF
TRBD2 | TRBJ2-5 | TRBV30 | . | TGTGCCTGGAGTGTCCCCGGCCCGGGGGGACAAGAGACCCAGTACTTC | CAWSVPGPGGQETQYF
. | TRBJ1-1 | TRBV12-3/TRBV12-4 | . | TGTGCCAGCAGTTTACGAGTGAACACTGAAGCTTTCTTT | CASSLRVNTEAFF